This T cell receptor beta chain was observed in a study of T cell responses to AZD1222 COVID-19 vaccine. This clone appeared once. Its antigen remains unidentified. Trimming took 4 bases from V and 2 from J, leaving 17 bases between them. The CDR3 sequence is 16 residues long. Per the germline V gene, CDR1 is MNHNS and CDR2 is SASEGT. Overall study findings and caveats: Spike-specific TCR breadth and depth grew following two AZD1222 doses. Sampling captured repertoires only after the peak T cell response. At baseline, just five to seven AZD1222 recipients tested seropositive.

Using immunoSEQ multiplex PCR, the repertoire was profiled, and TCRdb retains in-frame clones only, with some absent. This sample has more than 150,000 clones; approximately 90% occur once, and the top ten carry 1.3%. Source: peripheral blood, taken 28 days after the second AZD1222 dose. V and J are TRBV6-1 and TRBJ1-2; D uncertain. This receptor was identified in an adult who received the AZD1222 COVID-19 vaccine. This CDR3 reads CASSGRPLPGNYGYTF. CDR3 bases: TGTGCCAGCAGTGGTCGACCCTTGCCGGGCAACTATGGCTACACCTTC.